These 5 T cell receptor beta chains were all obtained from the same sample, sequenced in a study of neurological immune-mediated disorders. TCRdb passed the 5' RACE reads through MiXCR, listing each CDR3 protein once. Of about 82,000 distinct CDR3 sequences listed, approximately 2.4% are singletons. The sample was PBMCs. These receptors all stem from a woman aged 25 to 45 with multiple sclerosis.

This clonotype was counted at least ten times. As DNA, the CDR3 is TGTGCCAGCAGCGTAGAAGAGGCTACGAACACCGGGGAGCTGTTTTTT. Residues: CASSVEEATNTGELFF. The chain joins TRBV9 to TRBJ2-2; no clear D. CDR3 length: 16 residues. V was trimmed by 0 bases and J by 0 bases, leaving 9 bases between them. The V gene's germline CDR1 is SGDLS and CDR2 YYNGEE.

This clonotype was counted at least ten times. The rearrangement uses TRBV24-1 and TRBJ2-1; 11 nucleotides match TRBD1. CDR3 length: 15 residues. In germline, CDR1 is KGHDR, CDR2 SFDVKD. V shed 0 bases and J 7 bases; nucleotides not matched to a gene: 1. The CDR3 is CATSDLGTGGNEQFF. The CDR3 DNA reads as TGTGCCACCAGTGATTTGGGGACAGGGGGGAATGAGCAGTTCTTC.

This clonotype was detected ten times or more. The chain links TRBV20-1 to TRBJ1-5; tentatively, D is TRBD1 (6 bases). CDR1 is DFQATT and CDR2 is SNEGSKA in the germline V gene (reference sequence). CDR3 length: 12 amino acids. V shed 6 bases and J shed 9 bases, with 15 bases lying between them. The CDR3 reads CSAERQVPPQHF. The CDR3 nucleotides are TGCAGTGCCGAGCGACAGGTGCCGCCCCAGCATTTT.

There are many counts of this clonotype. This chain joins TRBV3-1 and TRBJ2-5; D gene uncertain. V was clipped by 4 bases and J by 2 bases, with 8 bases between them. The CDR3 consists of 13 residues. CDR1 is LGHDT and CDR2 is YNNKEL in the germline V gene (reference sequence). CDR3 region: CASSPPSQETQYF. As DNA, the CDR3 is TGTGCCAGCAGCCCCCCCTCGCAAGAGACCCAGTACTTC.

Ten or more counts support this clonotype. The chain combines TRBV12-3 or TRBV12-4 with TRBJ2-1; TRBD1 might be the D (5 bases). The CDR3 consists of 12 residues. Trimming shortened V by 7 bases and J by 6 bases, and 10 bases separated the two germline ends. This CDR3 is CASMNRSNEQFF. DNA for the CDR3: TGTGCCAGCATGAACAGGAGCAATGAGCAGTTCTTC.